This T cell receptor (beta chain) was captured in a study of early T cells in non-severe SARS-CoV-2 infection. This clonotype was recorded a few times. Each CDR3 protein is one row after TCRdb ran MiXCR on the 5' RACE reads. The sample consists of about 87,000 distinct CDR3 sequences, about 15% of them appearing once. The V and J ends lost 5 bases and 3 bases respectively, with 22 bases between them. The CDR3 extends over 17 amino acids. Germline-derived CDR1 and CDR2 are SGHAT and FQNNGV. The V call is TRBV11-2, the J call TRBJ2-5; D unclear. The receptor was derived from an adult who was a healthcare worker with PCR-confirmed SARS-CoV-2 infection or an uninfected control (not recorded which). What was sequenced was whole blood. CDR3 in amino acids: CASSPSIGGASKETQYF. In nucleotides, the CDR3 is TGTGCCAGCAGCCCTTCGATCGGCGGAGCTTCGAAAGAGACCCAGTACTTC.